The 12 T cell receptor beta chains below all came from one sample that was sequenced in a study of response to subunit inactivated influenza vaccine (dated by TCRdb to 2017 to 2018). Library construction relied on RT-PCR. These reads were obtained on an Illumina HiSeq 2500. The raw public data were reprocessed by TCRdb itself: fastp quality trimming at Q25, MiXCR clonotype calling, in-frame beta chains only. Rows matching on CDR3 protein sequence are summarized as one entry with the most common DNA and genes. The sample records 500,000 to 550,000 distinct CDR3 sequences, roughly 25% of which are singletons. The ten largest clonotypes hold 2.8% of the sample. Another study also made use of these data, one on T cells expressing NK-cell markers. As the second study states: 5'RACE template switching, by which a universal primer site and unique molecular identifiers were added, was used to make TCR beta cDNA libraries.

The sample here was CD4+ T cells sorted from PBMCs, taken 11 to 12 days after vaccination. The receptors stem from a man aged 45-65 years who received an inactivated influenza vaccine. Donor details come from another sample of the same person, matched by shared clones.

This clonotype was seen ten or more times. The CDR3 bases are TGTGCCAGCACCTGGACACACAGCACAGATACGCAGTATTTT. Translated, it gives CASTWTHSTDTQYF. The V and J genes are TRBV12-3 or TRBV12-4 and TRBJ2-3; D possibly corresponds to TRBD1 (5 bases). The CDR3 extends over 14 amino acids. V was cut by 7 bases and J by 0 bases, with 11 bases left in between.

The chain has TRBV13 and TRBJ2-1; TRBD2 matches at 13 bases. The CDR3 spans 17 residues. CDR1 PRHDT and CDR2 FYEKMQ come from the germline V gene (reference sequence). The ends lost 1 base at V and 5 bases at J; junction bases unmatched: 5. This CDR3 is CASSLAGTSGANNEQFF. The CDR3, as DNA: TGTGCCAGCAGCTTAGCGGGGACTAGCGGGGCGAACAATGAGCAGTTCTTC.

This clonotype was detected ten times or more. The chain has TRBV7-2 and TRBJ1-1, with D possibly matching TRBD1 (6 bases). This CDR3 has 13 residues. Germline CDR1 is SGHTA and CDR2 is FQGNSA. V gave up 6 bases and J gave up 1 base, with 9 bases separating them. The CDR3 sequence: CASSRDTNTEAFF. CDR3 DNA: TGTGCCAGCAGTCGGGACACGAACACTGAAGCTTTCTTT. Supplemented by reference TRBV7-2 and TRBJ1-1, the full variable domain reads GAGVSQSPSNKVTEKGKDVELRCDPISGHTALYWYRQSLGQGLEFLIYFQGNSAPDKSGLPSDRFSAERTGGSVSTLTIQRTQQEDSAVYLCASSRDTNTEAFFGQGTRLTVV.

The rearrangement joins TRBV27 to TRBJ2-7; D tentatively fits TRBD1 or TRBD2 (5 bases each). Between the trimmed V and J ends, which lost 3 bases and 4 bases, there was a span of 16 bases. The CDR3 totals 15 residues. Germline V gene lookup returns CDR1 MNHEY and CDR2 SMNVEV (reference sequence). The CDR3 sequence: CASSFAGTRGYEQYF. In DNA form, the CDR3 reads TGTGCCAGCAGTTTCGCCGGGACCCGGGGATACGAGCAGTACTTC.

There are a few counts of this clonotype. DNA for the CDR3: TGTGCCAGCAGCTCGGACCGCGTCTGGGTTCAGCCCCAGCATTTT. Translating it yields CASSSDRVWVQPQHF. The chain links TRBV7-8 to TRBJ1-5; D is uncertain. The germline V and J ends were trimmed by 4 bases and 6 bases, with 16 bases remaining between them. The CDR3 totals 15 residues. Per the germline V gene, CDR1 is SGHVS and CDR2 is FQNEAQ.

The chain uses TRBV10-2 and TRBJ1-2; tentative D call: TRBD1 (5 bases). Trimming shortened V by 2 bases and J by 4 bases, and 8 bases separated the two germline ends. Germline V gene lookup returns CDR1 WSHSY and CDR2 SAAADI. The CDR3 runs 13 residues. The CDR3 reads CASSEGGSYGYTF. The CDR3 DNA reads as TGCGCCAGCAGTGAGGGGGGGAGCTATGGCTACACCTTC.

This clonotype was observed a few times. V usage is TRBV7-9 and J usage is TRBJ2-1; 8 bases agree with TRBD2. Trimming removed 6 bases from V and 4 bases from J; junction bases left unmatched: 5. This CDR3 region has 14 residues. Germline CDR1 SEHNR, CDR2 FQNEAQ (reference sequence). In nucleotides, the CDR3 is TGTGCCAGCAGGCCGGGACTAGTTTACAATGAGCAGTTCTTC. This translates into CASRPGLVYNEQFF.

There are a few counts of this clonotype. V gene TRBV12-3 or TRBV12-4 combines with J gene TRBJ2-2; D perhaps matches TRBD2 (7 bases). This CDR3 region has 15 residues. Deletions cut 6 bases from V and 3 bases from J, with 14 bases between. CDR3 nucleotides: TGTGCCAGCAGCCTGGGGGGGGCAGACACCGGGGAGCTGTTTTTT. This gives the protein CASSLGGADTGELFF.

V usage is TRBV7-2 and J usage is TRBJ2-2; 7 bases map to TRBD1. Germline assignment: CDR1 SGHTA and CDR2 FQGNSA. The junction had 9 bases not matched to a gene; V was cut back by 6 bases and J by 2 bases. This CDR3 is built from 16 residues. CDR3 region: CASRKTGPYNTGELFF. The CDR3, as DNA: TGTGCCAGCAGGAAGACAGGGCCCTATAACACCGGGGAGCTGTTTTTT.

The V call is TRBV5-1, the J call TRBJ1-2, with D perhaps TRBD1 (6 bases). Looked up from germline, CDR1 is SGHRS and CDR2 is YFSETQ. There are 18 residues in the CDR3. V was pared by 4 bases and J by 5 bases, with 27 bases between. The CDR3 DNA reads as TGCGCCAGCAGCACATTATCCGGGACAACCGCGAGGCTGTATGGCTACACCTTC. Translation: CASSTLSGTTARLYGYTF.

The rearrangement links TRBV4-1 to TRBJ2-1; possibly TRBD2 for D (5 bases). The CDR3 is made up of 15 amino acids. The germline gives CDR1 MGHRA, CDR2 YSYEKL. The V end was cut by 6 bases, the J end by 4 bases, with 16 bases between. The CDR3 DNA sequence: TGCGCCAGCAGTTTTCTCGGGGAAAGGTACAATGAGCAGTTCTTC. Protein: CASSFLGERYNEQFF.

This clonotype showed up just a few times. CDR3 protein: CASRPAGSNPKSSYNEQFF. The DNA for the CDR3 is TGTGCCAGCAGACCAGCGGGGAGTAACCCAAAAAGCTCCTACAATGAGCAGTTCTTC. This chain uses TRBV11-2 with TRBJ2-1; 7 positions agree with TRBD2. The CDR3 is 19 amino acids. Germline CDR1 is SGHAT and CDR2 is FQNNGV. V trimming: 6 bases; J trimming: 0 bases; junction bases outside the gene matches: 17.